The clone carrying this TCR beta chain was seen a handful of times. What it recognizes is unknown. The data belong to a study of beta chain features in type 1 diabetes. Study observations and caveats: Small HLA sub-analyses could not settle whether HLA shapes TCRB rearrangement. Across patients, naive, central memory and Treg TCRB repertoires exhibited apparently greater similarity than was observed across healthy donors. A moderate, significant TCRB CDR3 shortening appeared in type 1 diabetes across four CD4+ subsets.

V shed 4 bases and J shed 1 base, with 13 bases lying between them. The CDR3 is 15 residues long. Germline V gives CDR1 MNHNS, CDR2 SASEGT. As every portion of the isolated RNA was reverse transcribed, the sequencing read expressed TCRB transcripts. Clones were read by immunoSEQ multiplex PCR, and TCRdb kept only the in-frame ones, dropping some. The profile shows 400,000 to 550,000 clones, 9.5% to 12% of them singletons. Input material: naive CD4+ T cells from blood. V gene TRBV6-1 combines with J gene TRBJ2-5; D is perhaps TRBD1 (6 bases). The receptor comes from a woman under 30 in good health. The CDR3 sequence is CASSVQGSGQETQYF. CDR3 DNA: TGTGCCAGCAGTGTCCAGGGGTCCGGCCAAGAGACCCAGTACTTC.